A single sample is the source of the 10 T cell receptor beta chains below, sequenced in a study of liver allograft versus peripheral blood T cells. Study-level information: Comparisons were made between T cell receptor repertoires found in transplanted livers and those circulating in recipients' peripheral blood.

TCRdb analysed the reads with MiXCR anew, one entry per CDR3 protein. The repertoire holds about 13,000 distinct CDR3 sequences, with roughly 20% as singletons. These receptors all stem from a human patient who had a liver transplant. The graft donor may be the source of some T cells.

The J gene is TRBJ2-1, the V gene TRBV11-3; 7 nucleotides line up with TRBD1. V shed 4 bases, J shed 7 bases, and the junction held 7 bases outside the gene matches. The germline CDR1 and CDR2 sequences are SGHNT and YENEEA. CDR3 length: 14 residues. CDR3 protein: CASSSTGIWNEQFF. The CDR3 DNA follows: TGTGCCAGCAGCTCGACAGGGATCTGGAATGAGCAGTTCTTC.

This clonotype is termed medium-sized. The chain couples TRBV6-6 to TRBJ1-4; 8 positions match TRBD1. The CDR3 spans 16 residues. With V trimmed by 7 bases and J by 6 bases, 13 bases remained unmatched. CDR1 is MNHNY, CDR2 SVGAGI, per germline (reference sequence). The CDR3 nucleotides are TGTGCCAGCATCTCCGGGACAGGAGATCGGTATGAAAAACTGTTTTTT. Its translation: CASISGTGDRYEKLFF.

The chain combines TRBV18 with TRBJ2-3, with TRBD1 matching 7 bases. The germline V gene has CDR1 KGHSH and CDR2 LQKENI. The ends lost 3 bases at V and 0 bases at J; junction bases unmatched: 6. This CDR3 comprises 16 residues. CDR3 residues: CASSPLQTGSTDTQYF. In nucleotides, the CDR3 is TGTGCCAGCTCACCCCTCCAGACAGGGAGCACAGATACGCAGTATTTT.

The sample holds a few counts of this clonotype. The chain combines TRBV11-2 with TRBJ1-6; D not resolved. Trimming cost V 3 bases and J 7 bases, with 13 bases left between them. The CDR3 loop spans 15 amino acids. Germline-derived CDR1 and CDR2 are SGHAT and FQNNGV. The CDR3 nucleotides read TGTGCCAGCAGCTTGGACCCCTCGCCAAATTCACCCCTCCACTTT. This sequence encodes CASSLDPSPNSPLHF.

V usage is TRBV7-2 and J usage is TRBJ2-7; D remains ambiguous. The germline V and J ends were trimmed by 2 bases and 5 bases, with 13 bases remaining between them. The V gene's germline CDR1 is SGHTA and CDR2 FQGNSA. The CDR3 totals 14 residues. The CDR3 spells CASSLTPIGHEQYF. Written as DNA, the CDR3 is TGTGCCAGCAGCTTAACCCCTATAGGGCACGAGCAGTACTTC. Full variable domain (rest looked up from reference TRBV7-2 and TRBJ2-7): GAGVSQSPSNKVTEKGKDVELRCDPISGHTALYWYRQSLGQGLEFLIYFQGNSAPDKSGLPSDRFSAERTGGSVSTLTIQRTQQEDSAVYLCASSLTPIGHEQYFGPGTRLTVT.

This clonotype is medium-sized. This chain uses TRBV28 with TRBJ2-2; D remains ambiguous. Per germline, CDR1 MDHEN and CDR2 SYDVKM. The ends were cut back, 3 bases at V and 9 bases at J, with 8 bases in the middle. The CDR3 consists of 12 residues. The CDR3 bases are TGTGCCAGCAGTTTGGTCGCACGGGAGCTGTTTTTT. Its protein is CASSLVARELFF.

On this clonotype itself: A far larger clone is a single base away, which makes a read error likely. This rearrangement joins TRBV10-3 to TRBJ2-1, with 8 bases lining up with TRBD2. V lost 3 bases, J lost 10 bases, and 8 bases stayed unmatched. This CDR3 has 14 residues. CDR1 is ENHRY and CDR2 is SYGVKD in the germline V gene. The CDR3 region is CAISERLAGQEQFF. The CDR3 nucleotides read TGTGCCATCAGTGAAAGGCTAGCGGGTCAAGAGCAGTTCTTC.

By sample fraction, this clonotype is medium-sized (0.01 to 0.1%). The CDR3 DNA sequence: TGTGCCAGCAGCGCCCGGAGACAAAATTCACCCCTCCACTTT. This codes for CASSARRQNSPLHF. V gene TRBV6-5 combines with J gene TRBJ1-6, with D unresolved. The germline CDR1 and CDR2 sequences are MNHEY and SVGAGI. The CDR3 loop spans 14 amino acids. The V and J ends lost 6 bases and 7 bases respectively, with 13 bases between them.

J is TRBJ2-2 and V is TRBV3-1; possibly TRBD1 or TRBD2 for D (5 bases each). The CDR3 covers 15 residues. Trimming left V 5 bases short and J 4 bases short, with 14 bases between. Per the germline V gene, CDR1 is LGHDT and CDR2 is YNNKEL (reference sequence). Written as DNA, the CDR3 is TGTGCCAGCAGCTTCGGCAGGGCGGGCACCGGGGAGCTGTTTTTT. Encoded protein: CASSFGRAGTGELFF. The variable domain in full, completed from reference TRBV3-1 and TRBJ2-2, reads DTAVSQTPKYLVTQMGNDKSIKCEQNLGHDTMYWYKQDSKKFLKIMFSYNNKELIINETVPNRFSPKSPDKAHLNLHINSLELGDSAVYFCASSFGRAGTGELFFGEGSRLTVL.

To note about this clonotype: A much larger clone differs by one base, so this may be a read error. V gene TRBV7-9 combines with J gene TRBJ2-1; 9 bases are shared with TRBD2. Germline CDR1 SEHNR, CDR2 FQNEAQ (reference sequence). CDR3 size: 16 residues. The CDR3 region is CANSFGSGGRGNEQFF. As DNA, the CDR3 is TGTGCCAACAGCTTTGGAAGCGGGGGGCGGGGGAATGAGCAGTTCTTC.